This T cell receptor (beta chain) was documented in a study of CD8 T cells in ankylosing spondylitis. Whole-study findings and limits: CD8+ cells made up the disease-linked clones, which were relatively rare in peripheral blood. Reportedly, disease-linked clones are significantly enriched in ankylosing spondylitis patients' matched synovial fluid.

This clonotype was counted at least ten times. The antigen is unknown. CDR3 length equals 11 residues. Per germline, CDR1 ENHRY and CDR2 SYGVKD. Trimming cost V 3 bases and J 7 bases, with 4 bases left between them. The authors made TCR beta libraries by quantitative 5'-RACE with molecular barcodes. TCRdb passed the 5' RACE reads through MiXCR, listing each CDR3 protein once. The sample records 130,000 or so distinct CDR3 sequences, 6% to 8.5% being singletons. The receptor comes from a male donor with ankylosing spondylitis or in good health (not recorded which). The chain recombines TRBV10-3 with TRBJ2-1; D call uncertain. Sequenced sample: blood, either unsorted or a sorted T cell fraction (not recorded which). CDR3 DNA: TGTGCCATCAGTGAAGTGAATGAGCAGTTCTTC. Residues: CAISEVNEQFF.